This TCR beta chain was documented in a study of blood T cell repertoires in COVID-19 (dated by TCRdb to about 2020). General notes on the study: Collaborator samples came from the United States, Italy and Spain and covered acute and convalescent phases of COVID-19. A freely available public database, intended as a resource for researchers studying the immune response to SARS-CoV-2, is where the repertoires were released. A de-identified subject ID, COVID-19 status, age in years and sex were almost always included in the sample metadata. Samples came from the ongoing ImmuneRACE study (first 160 participants) plus 1,254 subjects from 6 global collaborators. Where HLA class I and class II types were available, the types were taken from metadata supplied by the sample provider, not from assay-based typing. The dataset comprised deeply sampled blood TCRbeta repertoires from subjects exposed to, actively infected with, or recovered from COVID-19. The prospective study material was composed of cDNA or gDNA derived from T cells, B-cell-depleted T cells, or PBMCs. Results and caveats for the whole study, not just this receptor: How much clinical and demographic metadata was included differed by source and by participant, and the metadata was provided uncurated.

This clone appeared once. There is no known antigen for this receptor. There are no base qualities to consult, and no much larger clone falls within one base. CDR1 GTSNPN and CDR2 SVGIG were looked up in the germline V gene (reference sequence). Deletion took 2 bases off V and 0 bases off J, with a span of 8 bases between the germline ends. Counted from cysteine to phenylalanine, this CDR3 has 13 amino acids. The kept DNA is CDR3 alone, 39 bases in frame from the first base. Participants in the prospective study were aged about 18 to 95 years, lived in 24 United States geographic areas, and enrolled through a virtual design. In the prospective study, participants were assigned to cohorts based on the clinical history participants reported in a screening survey and a study questionnaire. ImmuneRACE Cohort 3 recovered participants were defined by two consecutive negative NP/OP PCR tests, healthcare professional clearance, or symptom resolution. Mobile phlebotomists in the prospective study collected whole blood, serum and a nasopharyngeal or oropharyngeal swab from every participant. Additional blood draws and questionnaires over an approximately 2-month period could optionally be provided by prospective study participants. Before DNA extraction, prospective study blood samples were shipped either frozen or at room temperature.

TCRbeta CDR3 regions were amplified from genomic DNA using the immunoSEQ Assay, a bias-controlled multiplex PCR. In the paper's pipeline: Within the assay, amplification of reference gene primers was used to estimate how many nucleated cells each sample contained. To quantify the absolute abundance of each unique TCRbeta CDR3 rearrangement, sequence reads were collapsed and filtered. For each sample, productive Simpson clonality was calculated by taking the square root of Simpson's diversity index across productive rearrangements. Drawn from immuneACCESS, this table holds only the in-frame rearrangements with V and J called that TCRdb kept. Clones are partly lost; checked studies trace under half to an unresolved V gene and leave the rest unexplained. That table gives V, J and clone size, and the DNA gave D and trimming. The sample profile shows about 310,000 clones; about 87% of them were found once. About 8.9% of the sample goes to the ten largest clones.

Specimen: PBMCs or T cells enriched from blood (not recorded which). The clonotype was recovered from a woman aged 18-30 years who had recovered from COVID-19. The sequence links TRBV30 to TRBJ2-7; a confident D gene designation cannot be given. The CDR3 protein: CAWSTRSSYEQYF. The DNA reads as follows: TGTGCCTGGAGTACGAGGAGCTCCTACGAGCAGTACTTC.